This T cell receptor beta chain was documented in a study of OX40 agonist ivuxolimab in advanced cancers. The assay was immunoSEQ multiplex PCR, and TCRdb's table has in-frame clones only and misses some. The sample holds 98,000 or so clones, more than 85% seen once. The CDR3 consists of 14 residues. CDR1 LGHNA and CDR2 YNFKEQ come from the germline V gene. V lost 1 base and J 1 base, leaving 7 bases between the germline ends. With regard to this clone: Its matching antigen is unknown.

Findings and caveats of the study: Circulating CD4+ and CD8+ T cells showed clonal expansion by week 6 at 0.1 to 3.0 mg/kg.

The chain has TRBV4-2 and TRBJ1-2; no firm D call. The clonotype comes from an adult with an advanced solid tumor such as melanoma, head and neck, liver or kidney cancer. Sequenced here: CD4+ or CD8+ T cells sorted from blood, sampled in a trial of the OX40 agonist ivuxolimab. The CDR3 nucleotides read TGTGCCAGCAGCCAAGTCCCGGTTAACTATGGCTACACCTTC. Translated: CASSQVPVNYGYTF.